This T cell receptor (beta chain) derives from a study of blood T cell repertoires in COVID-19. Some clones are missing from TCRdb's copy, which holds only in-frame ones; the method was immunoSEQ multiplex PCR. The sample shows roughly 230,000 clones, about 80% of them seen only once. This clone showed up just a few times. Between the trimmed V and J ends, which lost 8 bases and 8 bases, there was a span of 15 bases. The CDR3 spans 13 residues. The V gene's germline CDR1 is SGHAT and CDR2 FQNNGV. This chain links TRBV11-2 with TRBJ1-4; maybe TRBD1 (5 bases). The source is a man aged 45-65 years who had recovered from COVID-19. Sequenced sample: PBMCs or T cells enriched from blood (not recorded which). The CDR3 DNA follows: TGTGCCAGCCACCTAGGGGCACGGGAAAAACTGTTTTTT. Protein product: CASHLGAREKLFF.